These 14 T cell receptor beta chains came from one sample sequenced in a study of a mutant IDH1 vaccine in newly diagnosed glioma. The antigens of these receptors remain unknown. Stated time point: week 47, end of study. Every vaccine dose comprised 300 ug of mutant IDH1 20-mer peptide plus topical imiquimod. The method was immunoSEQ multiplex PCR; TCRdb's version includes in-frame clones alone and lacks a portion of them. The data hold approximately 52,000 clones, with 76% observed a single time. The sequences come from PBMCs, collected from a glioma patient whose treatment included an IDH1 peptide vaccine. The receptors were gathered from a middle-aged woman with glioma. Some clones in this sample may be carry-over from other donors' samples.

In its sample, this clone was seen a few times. The CDR3 loop reads CASSWTGFSNQPQHF. CDR3 sequence (DNA): TGTGCCAGCAGTTGGACAGGGTTCAGCAATCAGCCCCAGCATTTT. This chain links TRBV6-6 with TRBJ1-5, with 8 positions matching TRBD1. Trimming took 4 bases from V and 1 from J; bases not matched to a gene: 3. CDR1 is MNHNY and CDR2 is SVGAGI in the germline V gene (reference sequence). The CDR3 is 15 residues long.

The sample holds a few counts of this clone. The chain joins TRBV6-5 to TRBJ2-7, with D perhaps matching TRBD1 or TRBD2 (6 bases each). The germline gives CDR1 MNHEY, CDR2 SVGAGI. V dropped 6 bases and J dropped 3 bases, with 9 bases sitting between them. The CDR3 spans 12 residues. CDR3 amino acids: CASRRDNYEQYF. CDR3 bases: TGTGCCAGCAGGCGGGACAACTACGAGCAGTACTTC.

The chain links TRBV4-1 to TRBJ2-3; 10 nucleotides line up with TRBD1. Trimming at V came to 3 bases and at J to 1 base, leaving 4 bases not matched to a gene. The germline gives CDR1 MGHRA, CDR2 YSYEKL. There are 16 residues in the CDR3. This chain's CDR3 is CASSHLGTGGTDTQYF. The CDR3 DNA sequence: TGCGCCAGCAGCCATTTGGGGACAGGGGGCACAGATACGCAGTATTTT.

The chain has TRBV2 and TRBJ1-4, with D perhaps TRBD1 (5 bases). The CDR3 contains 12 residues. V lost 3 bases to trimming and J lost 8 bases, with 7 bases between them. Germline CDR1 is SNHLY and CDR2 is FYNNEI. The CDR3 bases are TGTGCCAGCAGTGAGGGGGGAGAAAAACTGTTTTTT. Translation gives CASSEGGEKLFF.

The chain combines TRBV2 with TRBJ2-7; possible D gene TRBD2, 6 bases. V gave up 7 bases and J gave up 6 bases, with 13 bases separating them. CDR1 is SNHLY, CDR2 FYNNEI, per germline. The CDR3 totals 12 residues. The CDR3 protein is CASTGVGGEQYF. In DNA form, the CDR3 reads TGTGCCAGCACGGGGGTCGGCGGCGAGCAGTACTTC.

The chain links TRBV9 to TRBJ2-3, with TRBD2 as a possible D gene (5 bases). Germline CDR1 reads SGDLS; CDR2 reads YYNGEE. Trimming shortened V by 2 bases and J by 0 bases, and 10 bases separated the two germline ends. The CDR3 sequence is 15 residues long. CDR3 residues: CASSVGADSTDTQYF. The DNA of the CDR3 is TGTGCCAGCAGCGTTGGAGCGGATAGCACAGATACGCAGTATTTT.

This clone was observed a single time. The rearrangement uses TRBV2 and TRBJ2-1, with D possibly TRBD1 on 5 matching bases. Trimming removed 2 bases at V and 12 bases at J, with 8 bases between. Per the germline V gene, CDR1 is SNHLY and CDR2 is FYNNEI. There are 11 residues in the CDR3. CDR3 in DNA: TGTGCCAGCAGTGAATACCAGGGGCAGTTCTTC. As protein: CASSEYQGQFF.

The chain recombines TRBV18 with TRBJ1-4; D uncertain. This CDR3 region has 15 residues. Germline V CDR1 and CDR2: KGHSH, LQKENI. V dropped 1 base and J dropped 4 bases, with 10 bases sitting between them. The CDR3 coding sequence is TGTGCCAGCTCACCACTGGTCCCCGGTAATGAAAAACTGTTTTTT. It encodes CASSPLVPGNEKLFF.

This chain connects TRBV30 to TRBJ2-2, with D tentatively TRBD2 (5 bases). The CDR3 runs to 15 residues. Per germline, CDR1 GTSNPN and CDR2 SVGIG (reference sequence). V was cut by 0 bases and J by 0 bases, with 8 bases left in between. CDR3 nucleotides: TGTGCCTGGAGTGTAACCGGGACGAACACCGGGGAGCTGTTTTTT. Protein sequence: CAWSVTGTNTGELFF. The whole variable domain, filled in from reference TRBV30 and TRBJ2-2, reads SQTIHQWPATLVQPVGSPLSLECTVEGTSNPNLYWYRQAAGRGLQLLFYSVGIGQISSEVPQNLSASRPQDRQFILSSKKLLLSDSGFYLCAWSVTGTNTGELFFGEGSRLTVL.

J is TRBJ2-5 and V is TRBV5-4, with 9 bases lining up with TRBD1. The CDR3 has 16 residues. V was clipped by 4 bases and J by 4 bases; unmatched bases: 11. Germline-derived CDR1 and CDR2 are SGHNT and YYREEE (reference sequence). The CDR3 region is CASSREQGALGETQYF. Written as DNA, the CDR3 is TGTGCCAGCAGCAGGGAACAGGGGGCGCTCGGAGAGACCCAGTACTTC.

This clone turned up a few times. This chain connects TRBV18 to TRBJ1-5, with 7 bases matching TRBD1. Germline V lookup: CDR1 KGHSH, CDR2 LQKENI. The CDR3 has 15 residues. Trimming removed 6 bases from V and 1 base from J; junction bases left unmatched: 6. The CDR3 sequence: CASSPEQGSNQPQHF. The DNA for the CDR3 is TGTGCCAGCTCCCCGGAACAGGGGAGCAATCAGCCCCAGCATTTT.

CDR3 region: CASSLSGVRGRTGELFF. In DNA, the CDR3 is TGTGCCAGCAGTTTATCTGGCGTGAGGGGTCGGACCGGGGAGCTGTTTTTT. This chain joins TRBV27 and TRBJ2-2, with D possibly called TRBD1 or TRBD2 (5 bases each). V was pared by 0 bases and J by 5 bases, with 16 bases between. The CDR3 contains 17 residues. Germline V CDR1 and CDR2: MNHEY, SMNVEV (reference sequence).

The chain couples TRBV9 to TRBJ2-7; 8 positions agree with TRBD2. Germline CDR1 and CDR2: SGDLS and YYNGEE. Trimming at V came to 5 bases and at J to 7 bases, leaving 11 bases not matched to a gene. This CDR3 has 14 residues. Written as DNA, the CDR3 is TGTGCCAGCAGTGCCGGGACTAGTGGGCTAGAGCAGTACTTC. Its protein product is CASSAGTSGLEQYF.

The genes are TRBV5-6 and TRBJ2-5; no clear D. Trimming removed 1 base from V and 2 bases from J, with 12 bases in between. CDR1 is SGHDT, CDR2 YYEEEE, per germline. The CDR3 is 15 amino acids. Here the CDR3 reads CASSLRADLQETQYF. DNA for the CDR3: TGTGCCAGCAGCTTGCGGGCAGACTTACAAGAGACCCAGTACTTC.